This T cell receptor (beta chain) was obtained from a study of T cells in Graves' hyperthyroidism and ophthalmopathy. In the study overall: Peripheral blood collection took place at initial diagnosis, before any treatment. The study's findings and limits: Before onset, by a median of around six months, the model predicted ophthalmopathy. Most expanded thyroid clonotypes above 0.001 recurred in blood.

From RNA transcripts, TCR beta CDR3 regions were amplified. First-round RT-PCR targeting the TCR CDR3 was performed with the HTBI primer set. TCRdb re-called the multiplex PCR reads with MiXCR, one entry per CDR3 protein. The repertoire holds hundreds of thousands of distinct CDR3 sequences, about 15% seen once, with around an eighth in the top ten. Patients with ophthalmopathy all had a Clinical Activity Score of at least 3, a NOSPECS grade of at least 4 and duration under 3 months. This clonotype was observed many times. Its target is not known. Trimming at V came to 5 bases and at J to 5 bases, leaving 7 bases not matched to a gene. CDR1 and CDR2 from the germline V gene are SQVTM and ANQGSEA. The CDR3 is 14 residues long.

The V call is TRBV29-1, the J call TRBJ2-1, with 9 bases that match TRBD2. This TCR was sampled from a woman between 50 and 59 years old with Graves' ophthalmopathy. Input material: blood. The CDR3 loop is CSVSLAGTNNEQFF. The CDR3 bases are TGCAGCGTTTCTCTAGCGGGAACAAACAATGAGCAGTTCTTC.